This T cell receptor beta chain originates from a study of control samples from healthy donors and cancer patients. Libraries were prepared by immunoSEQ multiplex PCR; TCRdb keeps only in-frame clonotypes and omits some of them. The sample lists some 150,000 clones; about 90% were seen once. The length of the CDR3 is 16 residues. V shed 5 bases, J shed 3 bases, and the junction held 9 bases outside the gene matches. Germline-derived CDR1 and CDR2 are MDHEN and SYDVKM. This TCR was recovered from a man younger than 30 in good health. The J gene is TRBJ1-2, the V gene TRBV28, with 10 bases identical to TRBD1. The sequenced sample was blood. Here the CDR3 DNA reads TGTGCCAGCAGTCCCGGAGGGACAGGGGATCACTATGGCTACACCTTC. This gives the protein CASSPGGTGDHYGYTF.